A single sample is the source of the 21 T cell receptor beta chains below, sequenced in a study of beta chain features in type 1 diabetes. Investigators reverse transcribed all isolated RNA, so they sequenced expressed TCRB transcripts. Sequencing used immunoSEQ multiplex PCR; TCRdb keeps in-frame clones, though not all of them. Of fewer than 200,000 clones listed, roughly 8% are singletons. The sequenced sample consisted of central memory CD4+ T cells from blood. The receptors were gathered from a man aged 18-30 years in good health.

This clone came up a few times. The CDR3 spells CASSAQQNTEAFF. Written as DNA, the CDR3 is TGTGCCAGCAGTGCCCAACAGAACACTGAAGCTTTCTTT. The gene calls are TRBV6-4 and TRBJ1-1; unclear D gene. This CDR3 is built from 13 residues. The V end was cut by 4 bases, the J end by 1 base, with 7 bases between. The germline V gene encodes CDR1 MRHNA and CDR2 SNTAGT.

CDR3 coding DNA: TGTGCCAGCAGCTGGGGTAGCGGGGCCGGAGATACGCAGTATTTT. Its translation: CASSWGSGAGDTQYF. This rearrangement joins TRBV11-2 to TRBJ2-3, with 8 bases matching TRBD2. V gave up 4 bases and J gave up 5 bases; unmatched junction bases: 8. In germline, CDR1 is SGHAT, CDR2 FQNNGV. The CDR3 has 15 amino acids.

This clone was picked up a small number of times. The chain couples TRBV7-2 to TRBJ2-7; a possible D gene is TRBD1 (5 bases). CDR1 is SGHTA, CDR2 FQGNSA, per germline. The CDR3 loop spans 16 amino acids. Trimming took off 0 bases at V and 5 bases at J, with 17 bases between the two ends. This CDR3 reads CASSLAPAGPLHEQYF. CDR3 sequence (DNA): TGTGCCAGCAGCTTAGCGCCCGCAGGGCCCCTACACGAGCAGTACTTC.

V usage is TRBV4-1 and J usage is TRBJ2-5, with TRBD2 matching over 7 bases. V dropped 0 bases and J dropped 5; count of bases not matched to a gene: 12. There are 17 residues in the CDR3. Germline V gene sequence: CDR1 MGHRA, CDR2 YSYEKL. The CDR3 DNA sequence: TGCGCCAGCAGCCAAGATTGGTCTAGCGGAGGACGGGAGACCCAGTACTTC. Translation: CASSQDWSSGGRETQYF.

This chain joins TRBV27 and TRBJ2-7; D is possibly TRBD1 (5 bases). Germline CDR1 reads MNHEY; CDR2 reads SMNVEV (reference sequence). The CDR3 is made up of 14 amino acids. Trimming left V 2 bases short and J 11 bases short, with 19 bases between. The CDR3 DNA sequence: TGTGCCAGCAGTTTACCCGGCCAGGGCCATTCGAAGTACTTC. Translated: CASSLPGQGHSKYF.

This clone was observed a handful of times. The chain recombines TRBV5-4 with TRBJ2-7; TRBD2 agrees at 12 bases. Germline CDR1 and CDR2: SGHNT and YYREEE (reference sequence). Germline trimming cut 0 bases from V and 7 bases from J; bases unmatched to any gene: 8. The length of the CDR3 is 16 residues. In DNA, the CDR3 is TGTGCCAGCAGCTTGGGACTAGCGGGGGCCCCGGAGGAGCAGTACTTC. Protein sequence: CASSLGLAGAPEEQYF.

This clone has a handful of counts. This chain uses TRBV14 with TRBJ1-2; weak D call: TRBD1 (5 bases). The ends were cut back, 1 base at V and 8 bases at J, with 11 bases in the middle. The length of the CDR3 is 13 residues. Germline CDR1 is SGHDN and CDR2 is FVKESK. The CDR3 spells CASSQVRQGGYTF. DNA of the CDR3: TGTGCCAGCAGCCAAGTTCGGCAGGGAGGCTACACCTTC.

There are a few counts of this clone. The rearrangement links TRBV7-8 to TRBJ1-1; maybe TRBD1 (6 bases). Germline V gene data show CDR1 as SGHVS and CDR2 as FQNEAQ. V shed 1 base and J shed 11 bases, with 20 bases lying between them. The CDR3 is 15 amino acids. The CDR3 region has the DNA TGTGCCAGCAGCTTAGATTTGAGGGACACGGTCGGGGCTTTCTTT. Encoded protein: CASSLDLRDTVGAFF.

There are many counts of this clone. This chain joins TRBV30 and TRBJ1-4; 7 bases agree with TRBD1. Germline trimming cut 7 bases from V and 10 bases from J; bases unmatched to any gene: 9. The CDR3 length is 12 residues. Germline CDR1 is GTSNPN and CDR2 is SVGIG (reference sequence). In DNA form, the CDR3 reads TGTGCCTCTGGAGAGGGGGCGGCAAAACTGTTTTTT. Amino acids: CASGEGAAKLFF.

This clone has just a few counts. The chain carries TRBV7-2 and TRBJ2-1, with a possible D match to TRBD2 (6 bases). The length of the CDR3 is 13 residues. V lost 2 bases to trimming and J lost 8 bases, with 10 bases between them. Germline V gene sequence: CDR1 SGHTA, CDR2 FQGNSA. CDR3 in amino acids: CASSLRSGDEQFF. CDR3 nucleotides: TGTGCCAGCAGCTTAAGATCGGGAGATGAGCAGTTCTTC.

This clone was seen a handful of times. The chain uses TRBV9 and TRBJ1-6; D is unresolved. Per the germline V gene, CDR1 is SGDLS and CDR2 is YYNGEE. The CDR3 totals 14 residues. With 4 bases removed from V and 8 bases from J, the gap between germline ends came to 13 bases. CDR3 region: CASSPRVRDSPLHF. The CDR3 coding sequence is TGTGCCAGCAGCCCGAGGGTGCGAGATTCACCCCTCCACTTT.

A few counts support this clone. This rearrangement joins TRBV15 to TRBJ2-7, with D unclear. Germline CDR1 LNHNV, CDR2 YYDKDF (reference sequence). Trimming shortened V by 1 base and J by 3 bases, and 7 bases separated the two germline ends. The CDR3 extends over 13 amino acids. CDR3 sequence reads: CATSRVRIYEQYF. Written as DNA, the CDR3 is TGTGCCACCAGCAGAGTTAGAATCTACGAGCAGTACTTC.

This clone came up a few times. The genes are TRBV29-1 and TRBJ2-3; 10 bases line up with TRBD1. The CDR3 spans 15 residues. V was pared by 5 bases and J by 5 bases, with 10 bases of the junction left unmatched. Germline CDR1 and CDR2: SQVTM and ANQGSEA. The CDR3 region has the DNA TGCAGCGTTTGCCGGGACAGGGGACAATTAGATACGCAGTATTTT. Its translation is CSVCRDRGQLDTQYF.

This clone was counted at least ten times. The J gene is TRBJ2-1, the V gene TRBV6-6, with 11 positions matching TRBD1. This CDR3 is built from 15 residues. In germline, CDR1 is MNHNY, CDR2 SVGAGI (reference sequence). V trimming: 5 bases; J trimming: 8 bases; junction bases outside the gene matches: 8. This chain's CDR3 is CASSQKDRGRDEQFF. The CDR3 region has the DNA TGTGCCAGCAGTCAAAAGGACAGGGGGCGTGATGAGCAGTTCTTC.

This clone appeared a few times. The chain links TRBV7-8 to TRBJ2-1, with TRBD2 matching 11 bases. The CDR3 loop spans 16 amino acids. V lost 5 bases, J lost 6 bases, and 9 bases stayed unmatched. In germline, CDR1 is SGHVS, CDR2 FQNEAQ. CDR3 sequence reads: CASSPYLGLAVNEQFF. CDR3 sequence (DNA): TGTGCCAGCAGCCCCTACTTGGGACTAGCGGTCAATGAGCAGTTCTTC.

This clone was observed a handful of times. V gene TRBV5-1 combines with J gene TRBJ2-1; 8 nucleotides line up with TRBD2. The germline V gene encodes CDR1 SGHRS and CDR2 YFSETQ. V trimming: 2 bases; J trimming: 0 bases; junction bases outside the gene matches: 1. This CDR3 is built from 15 residues. CDR3 DNA sequence: TGCGCCAGCAGCTTCGCGGGGGGCTCCTACAATGAGCAGTTCTTC. It encodes CASSFAGGSYNEQFF. The full variable domain, rest sourced from reference TRBV5-1 and TRBJ2-1, is KAGVTQTPRYLIKTRGQQVTLSCSPISGHRSVSWYQQTPGQGLQFLFEYFSETQRNKGNFPGRFSGRQFSNSRSEMNVSTLELGDSALYLCASSFAGGSYNEQFFGPGTRLTVL.

The CDR3 reads CASEGANGNIQYF. The CDR3, as DNA: TGTGCCAGCGAAGGAGCCAACGGGAACATTCAGTACTTC. The chain has TRBV11-1 and TRBJ2-4; D is ambiguous. From germline, CDR1 is SGHAT and CDR2 FQDESV (reference sequence). The CDR3 contains 13 residues. The V gene lost 8 bases and the J gene lost 7 bases, with 15 bases spanning the gap.

The chain recombines TRBV9 with TRBJ1-2, with 8 bases lining up with TRBD1. Germline-derived CDR1 and CDR2 are SGDLS and YYNGEE. V was pared by 4 bases and J by 3 bases, with 5 bases of the junction left unmatched. The CDR3 spans 14 residues. The CDR3 here is CASSLQGQDYGYTF. The CDR3 nucleotides are TGTGCCAGCAGCCTCCAGGGACAGGACTATGGCTACACCTTC.

This chain uses TRBV5-1 with TRBJ1-5; TRBD1 matches 8 bases. This CDR3 has 14 amino acids. J was trimmed by 7 bases and V by 4 bases; bases with no gene match: 7. From germline, CDR1 is SGHRS and CDR2 YFSETQ. The CDR3 nucleotides read TGCGCCAGCAGCCCAGGACAGGGTTGGCAGCCCCAGCATTTT. Protein sequence: CASSPGQGWQPQHF.

In this sample, this clone turned up a few times. The chain joins TRBV29-1 to TRBJ2-2; possibly TRBD1 for D (6 bases). In germline, CDR1 is SQVTM, CDR2 ANQGSEA. This CDR3 is built from 17 residues. Trimming left V 7 bases short and J 5 bases short, with 26 bases between. Written as DNA, the CDR3 is TGCAGCGCCAGAACAGCCGGAACCTCAGACAGGACCGGGGAGCTGTTTTTT. Its protein product is CSARTAGTSDRTGELFF.

This clone was counted only a few times. The CDR3 sequence is CASSLPRQGAITGELFF. CDR3 sequence (DNA): TGTGCCAGCAGCTTACCACGACAGGGGGCGATCACCGGGGAGCTGTTTTTT. The rearrangement joins TRBV5-4 to TRBJ2-2, with TRBD1 identical over 10 bases. Germline V lookup: CDR1 SGHNT, CDR2 YYREEE (reference sequence). With 2 bases clipped from V and 4 bases from J, the junction kept 8 bases outside the gene matches. The CDR3 spans 17 residues.